Each of the 22 T cell receptor beta chains below was sequenced from the same sample in a study of T cells in Graves' hyperthyroidism and ophthalmopathy (dated by TCRdb to between 2018 and 2021). Receptor amplification or capture employed multiplex PCR. Sequencing relied on an Illumina HiSeq 2000. The TCR beta CDR3 regions were amplified from the RNA transcripts. The first round of RT-PCR for the TCR CDR3 was performed with the HTBI primer set and the Qiagen OneStep RT-PCR kit. TCRdb ran its own pipeline on the public reads, namely fastp trimming at Q25 and MiXCR clone calling, and kept in-frame beta chains. Each record represents a unique CDR3 protein, reported with the most common genes and DNA among its rows. The sample contains around 450,000 distinct CDR3 sequences, 15% to 17% of them found a single time. The ten largest clones represent around 14% of the sample. What was sequenced was blood. The source is a woman under 30 with Graves' hyperthyroidism.

This clonotype was counted only a few times. Here the CDR3 reads CAISDSGRDTGELFF. CDR3 bases: TGTGCCATCAGTGACTCAGGACGAGACACCGGGGAGCTGTTTTTT. The gene calls are TRBV10-3 and TRBJ2-2; D is unclear. From germline, CDR1 is ENHRY and CDR2 SYGVKD. The germline V and J ends were trimmed by 3 bases and 3 bases, with 11 bases remaining between them. There are 15 residues in the CDR3.

Ten or more counts support this clonotype. The V call is TRBV2, the J call TRBJ1-2, with a possible D match to TRBD1 (5 bases). Trimming removed 2 bases from V and 7 bases from J, with 8 bases in between. Germline values: CDR1 SNHLY, CDR2 FYNNEI. The length of the CDR3 is 12 residues. In DNA, the CDR3 is TGTGCCAGCAGTGAACAGGACATTGGCTACACCTTC. It yields the protein CASSEQDIGYTF.

Many counts were recorded for this clonotype. This sequence joins TRBV7-9 and TRBJ1-1; weak D call: TRBD1 (5 bases). V was shortened by 5 bases and J by 7 bases, with 11 bases between the two germline ends. Germline V gene data show CDR1 as SEHNR and CDR2 as FQNEAQ (reference sequence). The CDR3 is made up of 12 amino acids. This CDR3 is CASSHGTGEAFF. In nucleotides, the CDR3 is TGTGCCAGCAGCCACGGGACGGGTGAAGCTTTCTTT.

This clonotype was detected a few times. The rearrangement joins TRBV20-1 to TRBJ2-7; D is possibly TRBD1 (6 bases). The CDR3 totals 11 residues. The germline V gene encodes CDR1 DFQATT and CDR2 SNEGSKA (reference sequence). The V gene lost 7 bases and the J gene lost 4 bases, with 11 bases spanning the gap. CDR3 DNA: TGCAGTGTAGCAGGGGAATACGAGCAGTACTTC. This codes for CSVAGEYEQYF.

This clonotype came up a few times. The V and J genes are TRBV5-1 and TRBJ2-1, with a tentative D call TRBD2 (5 bases). V lost 4 bases to trimming and J lost 8 bases, with 16 bases between them. Germline V CDR1 and CDR2: SGHRS, YFSETQ. The CDR3 sequence is 14 residues long. The CDR3 nucleotides are TGCGCCAGCAGCCAACTAGGTCCCGGTGATGAGCAGTTCTTC. Translation: CASSQLGPGDEQFF. The full variable domain, with the rest looked up from reference TRBV5-1 and TRBJ2-1, is KAGVTQTPRYLIKTRGQQVTLSCSPISGHRSVSWYQQTPGQGLQFLFEYFSETQRNKGNFPGRFSGRQFSNSRSEMNVSTLELGDSALYLCASSQLGPGDEQFFGPGTRLTVL.

This clonotype has a count of ten or more. This chain uses TRBV20-1 with TRBJ2-1; 8 bases align to TRBD2. The V gene's germline CDR1 is DFQATT and CDR2 SNEGSKA (reference sequence). The CDR3 has 17 amino acids. J gave up 5 bases and V 1 base, and 13 bases lay outside the gene matches. The DNA for the CDR3 is TGCAGTGCTAGAGGCCTCCCGGGACTAGGCCCTAACAATGAGCAGTTCTTC. Amino acid sequence: CSARGLPGLGPNNEQFF.

Here the CDR3 DNA reads TGTGCCAGTCCAGGGGGAAGCTCCTATAATTCACCCCTCCACTTT. Its protein is CASPGGSSYNSPLHF. The chain employs TRBV6-1 and TRBJ1-6; 7 bases agree with TRBD1. CDR3 length: 15 amino acids. The germline CDR1 and CDR2 sequences are MNHNS and SASEGT. The J segment lost 0 bases and the V segment lost 9 bases, leaving 5 bases of the junction unmatched.

The V and J genes are TRBV6-1 and TRBJ1-1; the D is unclear. Per germline, CDR1 MNHNS and CDR2 SASEGT. This CDR3 has 12 amino acids. The ends were cut back, 7 bases at V and 1 base at J, with 7 bases in the middle. As DNA, the CDR3 is TGTGCCAGCAACACCTGGAACACTGAAGCTTTCTTT. It is translated as CASNTWNTEAFF.

A note on this clonotype: Just one base apart from a much larger clone, this may be a read error. J is TRBJ2-1 and V is TRBV29-1; 10 bases map to TRBD2. The CDR3 has 15 residues. Trimming took 6 bases from V and 7 from J; bases not matched to a gene: 12. The V gene's germline CDR1 is SQVTM and CDR2 ANQGSEA. In DNA, the CDR3 is TGCAGCGTGTGGGGACTAGCGCGGCATAGTAATGAGCAGTTCTTC. Its protein product is CSVWGLARHSNEQFF.

This clonotype was counted ten times or more. This sequence joins TRBV6-1 and TRBJ2-5, with D hard to call. This CDR3 spans 14 amino acids. The germline V gene has CDR1 MNHNS and CDR2 SASEGT. Between the trimmed V and J ends, which lost 5 bases and 2 bases, there was a span of 12 bases. Written as DNA, the CDR3 is TGTGCCAGCAGTTCCTTCGACACTCAAGAGACCCAGTACTTC. Its translation: CASSSFDTQETQYF.

This clonotype occurred many times. The chain links TRBV18 to TRBJ2-7, with 7 bases that match TRBD2. CDR1 and CDR2 from the germline V gene are KGHSH and LQKENI. CDR3 length: 14 residues. Trimming took 0 bases from V and 2 from J; bases not matched to a gene: 1. In DNA, the CDR3 is TGTGCCAGCTCACCACCAGCGGGACCCTACGAGCAGTACTTC. It encodes CASSPPAGPYEQYF.

This clonotype was observed many times. This chain uses TRBV28 with TRBJ2-1, with 8 nucleotides matching TRBD1. J lost 1 base, V lost 8 bases, and 7 bases had no gene match. From germline, CDR1 is MDHEN and CDR2 SYDVKM. This CDR3 spans 15 amino acids. CDR3 nucleotides: TGTGCCAGCCAGGGGGCTGTGAGGTCCTACAATGAGCAGTTCTTC. It encodes CASQGAVRSYNEQFF.

There are many counts of this clonotype. The CDR3, as DNA: TGCAGTGCTAGGATACTAGGGGCGGAGACCCAGTACTTC. It encodes CSARILGAETQYF. The chain uses TRBV20-1 and TRBJ2-5; possibly TRBD1 or TRBD2 for D (5 bases each). Germline V gene data show CDR1 as DFQATT and CDR2 as SNEGSKA (reference sequence). CDR3 length: 13 amino acids. V gave up 3 bases and J gave up 5 bases, with 13 bases separating them.

This clonotype was seen repeatedly, ten times or more. The V gene is TRBV7-3, the J gene TRBJ2-1; tentatively, D is TRBD2 (5 bases). The CDR3 has 17 amino acids. V was cut by 0 bases and J by 4 bases, with 16 bases left in between. Germline V gene sequence: CDR1 SGHTA, CDR2 FQGTGA. Here the CDR3 reads CASSLTPSTTFYNEQFF. For the CDR3, the DNA is TGTGCCAGCAGCTTAACTCCTAGCACTACTTTTTACAATGAGCAGTTCTTC. The variable domain in full, completed from reference TRBV7-3 and TRBJ2-1, reads GAGVSQTPSNKVTEKGKYVELRCDPISGHTALYWYRQSLGQGPEFLIYFQGTGAADDSGLPNDRFFAVRPEGSVSTLKIQRTERGDSAVYLCASSLTPSTTFYNEQFFGPGTRLTVL.

The sample holds many counts of this clonotype. This chain links TRBV7-2 with TRBJ1-2; the match to TRBD1 covers 9 bases. CDR1 and CDR2 from the germline V gene are SGHTA and FQGNSA. The CDR3 spans 14 residues. J was trimmed by 6 bases and V by 4 bases; bases with no gene match: 6. CDR3 sequence: CASSSNRGQDGYTF. The CDR3 nucleotides read TGTGCCAGCAGCTCGAACAGGGGGCAGGATGGCTACACCTTC.

The chain couples TRBV15 to TRBJ1-2, with a tentative D call TRBD1 (5 bases). Between the trimmed V and J ends, which lost 0 bases and 8 bases, there was a span of 16 bases. The CDR3 runs to 15 residues. Germline CDR1 LNHNV, CDR2 YYDKDF (reference sequence). CDR3 DNA: TGTGCCACCAGCAGAGATGCAGGGTCCCGGCGCGGCTACACCTTC. Its translation: CATSRDAGSRRGYTF.

J is TRBJ1-1 and V is TRBV20-1; a possible D gene is TRBD1 (5 bases). The ends were cut back, 5 bases at V and 0 bases at J, with 13 bases in the middle. Per the germline V gene, CDR1 is DFQATT and CDR2 is SNEGSKA (reference sequence). The CDR3 consists of 14 residues. CDR3 loop: CSAETGPMNTEAFF. CDR3 bases: TGCAGTGCTGAAACGGGACCGATGAACACTGAAGCTTTCTTT.

This clonotype was recorded at least ten times. V and J are TRBV3-1 and TRBJ1-1; 7 bases are a match to TRBD1. Trimming took 3 bases from V and 0 from J; bases not matched to a gene: 4. The CDR3 runs 15 residues. Germline V lookup: CDR1 LGHDT, CDR2 YNNKEL (reference sequence). Here the CDR3 reads CASSQKTGMNTEAFF. The CDR3 DNA reads TGTGCCAGCAGCCAGAAGACAGGGATGAACACTGAAGCTTTCTTT.

This clonotype was observed at least ten times. V and J are TRBV15 and TRBJ2-5; no clear D. The CDR3 spans 14 residues. V was shortened by 0 bases and J by 1 base, with 6 bases between the two germline ends. CDR1 LNHNV and CDR2 YYDKDF come from the germline V gene (reference sequence). The CDR3 reads CATSRDPLQETQYF. The CDR3 DNA is TGTGCCACCAGCAGAGACCCTCTCCAAGAGACCCAGTACTTC.

There are a few counts of this clonotype. The CDR3, as DNA: TGTGCCAGCAGTTTAAAAGTCGGGGAGCTGTTTTTT. Its translation is CASSLKVGELFF. The rearrangement joins TRBV27 to TRBJ2-2; D is unclear. The CDR3 is made up of 12 amino acids. Germline CDR1 is MNHEY and CDR2 is SMNVEV (reference sequence). Trimming stripped 2 bases from V and 7 bases from J, with 5 bases between.

This clonotype was recorded at least ten times. The rearrangement uses TRBV20-1 and TRBJ2-7; maybe TRBD2 (5 bases). The V end was cut by 3 bases, the J end by 2 bases, with 17 bases between. The germline V gene has CDR1 DFQATT and CDR2 SNEGSKA (reference sequence). This CDR3 spans 15 amino acids. CDR3 nucleotide sequence: TGCAGTGCTAGGTTCCCTGGGAGTTCTACCTACGAGCAGTACTTC. Translated, it gives CSARFPGSSTYEQYF.

This clonotype has at least ten counts. The chain uses TRBV11-2 and TRBJ2-3, with D uncertain. Trimming removed 4 bases from V and 0 bases from J, with 8 bases in between. The CDR3 is 14 amino acids. Per germline, CDR1 SGHAT and CDR2 FQNNGV. In DNA, the CDR3 is TGTGCCAGCAGCTCGTTATTGAGCACAGATACGCAGTATTTT. Translating gives CASSSLLSTDTQYF.